Given below is one T cell receptor beta chain in context. Antigen specificity is unknown. This entry is derived from a study of shared clonotypes between healthy human individuals. Whole-study context: Donors were a couple of women and three men aged 18 to 49. Regarding the study as a whole: Generation probability values for non-shared clonotypes were lower than those for clonotypes shared by all four donors. Clonotypes that were shared across four donors made up around 5.5% of naive CD4 clonotypes.

CDR1 and CDR2 from the germline V gene are SGHAT and FQNNGV. V was clipped by 5 bases and J by 0 bases, with 22 bases between them. This CDR3 has 18 residues. Using immunoSEQ multiplex PCR, the repertoire was profiled, and TCRdb retains in-frame clones only, with some absent. The sample lists 2 million to 3 million clones, just over 90% occurring once. The donors, all of them Caucasian adults, lived in Nashville, Tennessee. This chain connects TRBV11-2 to TRBJ1-1; perhaps TRBD1 as D (5 bases). Sample: naive CD4+ T cells sorted from blood. Regarding subset: CD45RA+ positively selected. The receptor comes from a man aged 18 to 35 in good health. The CDR3 DNA follows: TGTGCCAGCAGCCCTAGTCTGACAGACTTCCTCATGAACACTGAAGCTTTCTTT. Translation gives CASSPSLTDFLMNTEAFF.